The T cell receptor beta chain under discussion was sequenced for a study of cytomegalovirus exposure and HLA in healthy donors. Study-wide results and caveats: Available immune exposure information was restricted to CMV serostatus only.

This CDR3 region has 17 residues. Germline V lookup: CDR1 SNHLY, CDR2 FYNNEI. The V gene end was trimmed by 4 bases and the J gene end by 3 bases; junction bases not matched to a gene: 11. With respect to this clone: Its specificity is unknown.

PCR primers comprised 60 Vbeta and 13 Jbeta primers. Here immunoSEQ multiplex PCR was the method, and the copy in TCRdb shows in-frame clones only, minus some. The sample has roughly 180,000 clones, 77% seen once. The sample was PBMCs. This chain joins TRBV2 and TRBJ2-1; 8 positions agree with TRBD2. This TCR came from a woman aged 55-70 years in good health and CMV-seropositive. The CDR3 nucleotides read TGTGCCAGCAGTGTAAACTTTAGCGGGGAGGACTACAATGAGCAGTTCTTC. Its protein is CASSVNFSGEDYNEQFF.